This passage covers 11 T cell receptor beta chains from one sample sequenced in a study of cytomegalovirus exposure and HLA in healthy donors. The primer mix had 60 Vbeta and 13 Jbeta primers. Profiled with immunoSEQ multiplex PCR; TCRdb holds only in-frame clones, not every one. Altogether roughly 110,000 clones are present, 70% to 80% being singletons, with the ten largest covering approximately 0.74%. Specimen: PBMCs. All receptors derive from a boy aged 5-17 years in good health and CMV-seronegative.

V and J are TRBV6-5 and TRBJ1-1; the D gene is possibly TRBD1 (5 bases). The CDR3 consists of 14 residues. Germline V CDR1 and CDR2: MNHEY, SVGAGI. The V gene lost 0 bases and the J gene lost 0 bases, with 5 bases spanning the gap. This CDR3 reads CASSYSGLNTEAFF. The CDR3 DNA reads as TGTGCCAGCAGTTACTCGGGGCTGAACACTGAAGCTTTCTTT.

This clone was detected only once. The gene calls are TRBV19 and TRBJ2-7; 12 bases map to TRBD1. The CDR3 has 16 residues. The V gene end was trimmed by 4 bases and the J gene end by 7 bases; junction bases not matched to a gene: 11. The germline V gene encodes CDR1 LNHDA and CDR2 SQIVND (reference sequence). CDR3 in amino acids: CASSNFPGQGAEEQYF. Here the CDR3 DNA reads TGTGCCAGTAGTAACTTTCCGGGACAGGGGGCCGAAGAGCAGTACTTC.

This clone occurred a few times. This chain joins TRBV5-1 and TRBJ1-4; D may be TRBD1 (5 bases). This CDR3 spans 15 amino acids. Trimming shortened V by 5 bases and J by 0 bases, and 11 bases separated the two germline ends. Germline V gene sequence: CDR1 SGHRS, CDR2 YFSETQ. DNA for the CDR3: TGCGCCAGCAGGGGGCCATCCCCAACTAATGAAAAACTGTTTTTT. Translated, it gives CASRGPSPTNEKLFF.

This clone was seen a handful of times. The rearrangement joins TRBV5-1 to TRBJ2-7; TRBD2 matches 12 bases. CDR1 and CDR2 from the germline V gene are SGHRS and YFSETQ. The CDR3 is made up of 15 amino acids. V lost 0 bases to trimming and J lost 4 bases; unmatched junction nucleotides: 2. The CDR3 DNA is TGCGCCAGCAGCTTGGTCGGGACTAGCGGGTACGAGCAGTACTTC. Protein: CASSLVGTSGYEQYF.

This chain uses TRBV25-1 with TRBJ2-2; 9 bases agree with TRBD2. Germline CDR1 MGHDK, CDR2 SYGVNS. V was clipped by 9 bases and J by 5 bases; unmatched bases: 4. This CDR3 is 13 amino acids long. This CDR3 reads CASRTSDTGELFF. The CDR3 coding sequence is TGTGCCAGTAGGACTAGCGATACCGGGGAGCTGTTTTTT.

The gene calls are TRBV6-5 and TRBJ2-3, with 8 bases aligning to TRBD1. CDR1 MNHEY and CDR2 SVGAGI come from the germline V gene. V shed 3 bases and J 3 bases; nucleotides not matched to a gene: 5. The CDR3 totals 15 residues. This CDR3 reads CASSYQGARTDTQYF. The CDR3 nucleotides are TGTGCCAGCAGTTATCAGGGGGCGAGGACAGATACGCAGTATTTT.

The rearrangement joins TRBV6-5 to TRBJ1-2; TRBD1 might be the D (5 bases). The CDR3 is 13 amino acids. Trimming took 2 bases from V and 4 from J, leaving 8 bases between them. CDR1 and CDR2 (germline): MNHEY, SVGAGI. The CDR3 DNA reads TGTGCCAGCAGTTACAGGAGGGGCTATGGCTACACCTTC. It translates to CASSYRRGYGYTF.

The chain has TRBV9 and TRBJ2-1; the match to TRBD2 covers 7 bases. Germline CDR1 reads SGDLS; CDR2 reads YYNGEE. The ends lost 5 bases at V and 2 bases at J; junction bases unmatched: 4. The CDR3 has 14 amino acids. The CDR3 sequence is CASRAGTTYNEQFF. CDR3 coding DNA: TGTGCCAGCAGAGCAGGGACTACCTACAATGAGCAGTTCTTC.

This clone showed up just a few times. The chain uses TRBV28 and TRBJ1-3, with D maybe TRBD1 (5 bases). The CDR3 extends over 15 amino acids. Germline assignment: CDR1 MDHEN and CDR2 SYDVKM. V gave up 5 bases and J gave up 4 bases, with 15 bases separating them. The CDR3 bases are TGTGCCAGCAGTCCTCAGGGTCGTTACGGAAACACCATATATTTT. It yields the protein CASSPQGRYGNTIYF.

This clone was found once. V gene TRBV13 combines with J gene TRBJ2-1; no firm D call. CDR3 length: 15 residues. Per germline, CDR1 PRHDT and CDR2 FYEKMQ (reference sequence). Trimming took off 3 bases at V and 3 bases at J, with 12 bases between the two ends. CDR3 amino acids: CASSFNSLVYNEQFF. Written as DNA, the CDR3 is TGTGCCAGCAGCTTTAATAGTCTAGTCTACAATGAGCAGTTCTTC.

The CDR3 is CASSVAGGNEKLFF. Written as DNA, the CDR3 is TGTGCCAGCAGCGTAGCAGGGGGGAATGAAAAACTGTTTTTT. The V gene is TRBV9, the J gene TRBJ1-4, with TRBD1 matching over 7 bases. CDR1 is SGDLS, CDR2 YYNGEE, per germline. CDR3 size: 14 residues. With V trimmed by 0 bases and J by 5 bases, 1 base remained unmatched.